This T cell receptor beta chain was recorded in a study of blood T cell repertoires in COVID-19 (dated by TCRdb to 2020 to 2021). About the full investigation: Samples from collaborators originated in the United States, Italy and Spain and spanned both the acute and convalescent phases of COVID-19. The prospective study material was composed of cDNA or gDNA derived from T cells, B-cell-depleted T cells, or PBMCs. The dataset comprised deeply sampled blood TCRbeta repertoires from subjects exposed to, actively infected with, or recovered from COVID-19. The repertoires were released in a freely available public database meant as a resource for research on the immune response to SARS-CoV-2. The samples were drawn from the first 160 participants of the ongoing ImmuneRACE study and from over 950 subjects provided by 6 global collaborators. The sample metadata nearly always contained a de-identified subject ID, COVID-19 status, age in years and sex. Where HLA class I and class II types were available, the types were taken from metadata supplied by the sample provider, not from assay-based typing.

TCRbeta CDR3 regions were amplified from genomic DNA using the immunoSEQ Assay, a bias-controlled multiplex PCR. From the authors' description of their analysis: Nucleated cell counts per sample were estimated from amplification of reference gene primers within the assay. To quantify the absolute abundance of each unique TCRbeta CDR3 rearrangement, sequence reads were collapsed and filtered. Productive Simpson clonality was computed per sample as the square root of Simpson's diversity index over productive rearrangements. Imported from immuneACCESS, the table was reduced by TCRdb to in-frame sequences with V and J called. These copies leave out some clones; in studies compared against another copy, an unresolved V gene accounts for under half, and the cause of the remainder is not known. The V and J calls and clone size come from that table; D and trimming were worked out from the DNA. A total of 250,000 or so clones appear in this sample, around nine tenths of them only once. The ten largest clones capture over 0.65% of the sample.

Concerning this clone: Its target antigen remains unknown. No per-base quality is available; no much larger clone lies one base away.

One collaborating source in Seattle enrolled patients during active infection and followed them longitudinally through the course of disease. Collaborating institutions collected whole blood in K2EDTA tubes following their own protocols. For TCRbeta analysis, collaborators shipped samples in one of three forms: frozen whole blood, isolated PBMCs, or DNA extracted from either of those sample types. The CDR3 holds 16 amino acids from the cysteine to the phenylalanine. Only the CDR3 portion is preserved as DNA: 48 bases, with reading frame beginning at the first base. Trimming removed 2 bases from V and 5 bases from J; the gene matches leave 7 bases unexplained. From the germline V gene (reference sequence), CDR1 is MNHEY and CDR2 is SMNVEV. Points the paper makes about the study in general: The amount of clinical and demographic metadata varied by source and participant and was provided uncurated.

The receptor comes from a man aged 30 to 39 with COVID-19, enrolled during active disease. Material for sequencing was peripheral blood. The sequence joins TRBV27 to TRBJ2-3; TRBD2 aligns with 10 central bases. CDR3 reads: CASSLLLAGGGDTQYF. The nucleotide sequence is given as TGTGCCAGCAGTTTACTCTTAGCGGGGGGAGGAGATACGCAGTATTTT.